Shown below are 9 T cell receptor beta chains from a single sample sequenced in a study of memory CD4+ T cells and cytomegalovirus serostatus. Single viable CD3+CD4+CD8-CD45RO+ cells were sorted as the memory CD4+ T cells. The table came from immunoSEQ multiplex PCR; TCRdb's copy has only in-frame clones and leaves some out. The profile shows approximately 74,000 clones, more than 75% of them singletons. Sequenced input: memory CD4+ T cells from blood. The origin of the receptors is an adult in good health and CMV-seropositive.

This chain links TRBV7-2 with TRBJ1-1, with no clear D. Germline V gene data show CDR1 as SGHTA and CDR2 as FQGNSA. The CDR3 length is 13 residues. V gave up 3 bases and J gave up 7 bases, with 12 bases separating them. The CDR3 nucleotides are TGTGCCAGCAGCTTTGTACACAAAGGTGAAGCTTTCTTT. This encodes CASSFVHKGEAFF.

V is TRBV7-8 and J is TRBJ2-7; possible D gene TRBD1, 6 bases. Per germline, CDR1 SGHVS and CDR2 FQNEAQ. The CDR3 consists of 14 residues. The V end lost 4 bases, the J end lost 2 bases, and 12 bases lay between the germline ends. DNA for the CDR3: TGTGCCAGCAGCTCCGACCGGGACACCTACGAGCAGTACTTC. This codes for CASSSDRDTYEQYF.

This chain joins TRBV18 and TRBJ2-7; 8 positions match TRBD1. The V gene's germline CDR1 is KGHSH and CDR2 LQKENI. Unmatched junction bases numbered 17, after V lost 5 bases and J lost 2 bases. This CDR3 contains 18 residues. The DNA for the CDR3 is TGTGCCAGCTCATCATCCGGGACAGGTGCGCCGTTAACCTACGAGCAGTACTTC. Protein sequence: CASSSSGTGAPLTYEQYF.

This clone was counted a few times. The J gene is TRBJ1-4, the V gene TRBV6-5, with no clear D. Germline CDR1 and CDR2: MNHEY and SVGAGI. The CDR3 is 12 amino acids. The V gene lost 4 bases and the J gene lost 7 bases, with 7 bases spanning the gap. The DNA of the CDR3 is TGTGCCAGCAGTTCGGGGAGTGAAAAACTGTTTTTT. Amino acids: CASSSGSEKLFF.

This chain uses TRBV14 with TRBJ2-5; perhaps TRBD1 as D (6 bases). Germline loops: CDR1 SGHDN, CDR2 FVKESK. Trimming took off 4 bases at V and 1 base at J, with 13 bases between the two ends. The CDR3 runs to 15 residues. DNA of the CDR3: TGTGCCAGCAGCCGGTTAAGGGGGACCCAAGAGACCCAGTACTTC. This translates into CASSRLRGTQETQYF.

This chain joins TRBV28 and TRBJ1-2; no definite D call. CDR1 is MDHEN and CDR2 is SYDVKM in the germline V gene. The V end lost 1 base, the J end lost 9 bases, and 6 bases lay between the germline ends. The CDR3 extends over 11 amino acids. The CDR3 is CASSLSGRYTF. In DNA, the CDR3 is TGTGCCAGCAGTTTATCTGGCCGCTACACCTTC.

A few counts support this clone. The CDR3 DNA sequence: TGTGCCAGTATGCGGCTAGCGGGGAACACCGGGGAGCTGTTTTTT. This encodes CASMRLAGNTGELFF. V is TRBV19 and J is TRBJ2-2, with 8 bases identical to TRBD2. V was pared by 7 bases and J by 1 base, with 5 bases of the junction left unmatched. Germline assignment: CDR1 LNHDA and CDR2 SQIVND (reference sequence). The CDR3 has 15 amino acids.

The rearrangement links TRBV7-2 to TRBJ2-1; a weak D match, TRBD1 (6 bases). The germline V gene has CDR1 SGHTA and CDR2 FQGNSA. CDR3 length: 16 residues. V lost 5 bases and J lost 0, with 14 bases in between. The CDR3 region is CASSTRTVISYNEQFF. The CDR3 DNA follows: TGTGCCAGCAGCACCAGGACAGTGATCTCCTACAATGAGCAGTTCTTC.

This clone was picked up one time. This chain joins TRBV7-2 and TRBJ2-7; no definite D call. Looked up from germline, CDR1 is SGHTA and CDR2 is FQGNSA. V lost 4 bases and J lost 4, with 5 bases in between. The length of the CDR3 is 11 residues. CDR3 in DNA: TGTGCCAGCAGCTCTCTATACGAGCAGTACTTC. Translating gives CASSSLYEQYF.